These T cell receptor beta chains were read from a single sample in a study of T cells in Graves' hyperthyroidism and ophthalmopathy. TCRdb used MiXCR to reprocess the multiplex PCR reads, holding one entry per CDR3 protein. This table holds approximately 530,000 distinct CDR3 sequences, approximately 15% found once. Sample: blood. The receptors were sampled from a woman between 18 and 29 years old with Graves' hyperthyroidism. The CDR3 runs from the conserved cysteine through the conserved F or W. The D gene is left open where the match is weak. Size values are once, few and many counts, or a class for expanded clones, and some rows have none.

clone_size	d_call	v_call	j_call	cdr3_aa	cdr3_nt
.	TRBD1	TRBV6-5	TRBJ2-1	CASRAGQAIVDEQFF	TGTGCCAGCAGAGCCGGACAGGCCATCGTCGATGAGCAGTTCTTC
few	.	TRBV15	TRBJ1-1	CATSTSYRILISMNTEAFF	TGTGCCACCAGCACGAGTTACAGGATACTTATCTCCATGAACACTGAAGCTTTCTTT
.	.	TRBV20-1	TRBJ2-6	CSARRDSGANVLTF	TGCAGTGCTAGGCGGGACTCTGGGGCCAACGTCCTGACTTTC
.	.	TRBV15	TRBJ1-4	CATSRTQGLGLRNEKLFF	TGTGCCACCAGCAGAACCCAAGGGCTAGGCCTACGGAATGAAAAACTGTTTTTT
.	TRBD2	TRBV20-1	TRBJ2-7	CSAVLAGGYEQYF	TGCAGTGCCGTACTAGCGGGAGGATACGAGCAGTACTTC
.	TRBD1	TRBV6-5	TRBJ2-6	CASSSSNRGKSGANVLTF	TGTGCCAGCAGTTCCTCGAACAGGGGCAAGTCTGGGGCCAACGTCCTGACTTTC
many	TRBD1	TRBV2	TRBJ1-5	CASSSPGQGNQPQHF	TGTGCCAGCAGTTCCCCGGGACAGGGAAATCAGCCCCAGCATTTT
many	.	TRBV2	TRBJ2-2	CASRDSNTGELFF	TGTGCCAGCCGGGACTCGAACACCGGGGAGCTGTTTTTT
many	.	TRBV12-3/TRBV12-4	TRBJ1-1	CASSSSGAKNTEAFF	TGTGCCAGCAGTTCGTCCGGCGCTAAGAACACTGAAGCTTTCTTT
many	TRBD1	TRBV2	TRBJ2-3	CASKGAGVPSTDTQYF	TGTGCCAGCAAGGGGGCAGGCGTACCTAGCACAGATACGCAGTATTTT
few	.	TRBV5-1	TRBJ1-6	CASSLAVNSPLHF	TGCGCCAGCAGCTTGGCCGTGAATTCACCCCTCCACTTT
many	.	TRBV27	TRBJ2-5	CASSLKYLVRQETQYF	TGTGCCAGCAGTTTAAAATACCTCGTGAGGCAAGAGACCCAGTACTTC
.	TRBD2	TRBV20-1	TRBJ2-7	CSARPGGRVDSYEQYF	TGCAGTGCTAGGCCCGGCGGGAGAGTTGACTCCTACGAGCAGTACTTC
.	.	TRBV29-1	TRBJ1-2	CSVTRGTSSGGYTF	TGCAGCGTCACCCGGGGGACTTCCAGCGGTGGCTACACCTTC
few	.	TRBV20-1	TRBJ2-1	CSARPRLTNSYNEQFF	TGCAGTGCTAGACCCCGACTAACTAACTCCTACAATGAGCAGTTCTTC
many	TRBD1	TRBV28	TRBJ1-2	CASSLRTGSGYTF	TGTGCCAGCAGTTTACGGACAGGGAGCGGCTACACCTTC
.	TRBD1	TRBV19	TRBJ1-1	CASRQARDRGRGNTEAFF	TGTGCCAGTAGACAGGCCCGCGACAGGGGGCGTGGGAACACTGAAGCTTTCTTT
few	.	TRBV4-3	TRBJ1-6	CASSQGGDSPLHF	TGCGCCAGCAGCCAGGGGGGGGATTCACCCCTCCACTTT
few	TRBD2	TRBV5-1	TRBJ2-5	CASSLASGSGETQYF	TGCGCCAGCAGCTTGGCGAGCGGGAGCGGAGAGACCCAGTACTTC
.	TRBD2	TRBV20-1	TRBJ2-1	CSARDWASGRQWDEQFF	TGCAGTGCTAGAGATTGGGCTAGCGGGAGGCAGTGGGATGAGCAGTTCTTC
.	.	TRBV5-6	TRBJ1-6	CASSPPGGGYNSPLHF	TGTGCCAGCAGCCCGCCCGGGGGAGGCTATAATTCACCCCTCCACTTT
.	.	TRBV19	TRBJ2-7	CASSMDSHSSYEQYF	TGTGCCAGTAGTATGGACAGCCACAGCTCCTACGAGCAGTACTTC
many	TRBD2	TRBV27	TRBJ2-2	CASSSATSGLRELFF	TGTGCCAGCAGTTCCGCGACTAGCGGGTTGAGGGAGCTGTTTTTT
many	.	TRBV27	TRBJ1-1	CASSSDLGTEAFF	TGTGCCAGCAGTTCTGACCTGGGCACTGAAGCTTTCTTT
many	.	TRBV7-9	TRBJ2-7	CASSSLLLYEQYF	TGTGCCAGCAGCTCACTTCTTCTTTACGAGCAGTACTTC
few	.	TRBV19	TRBJ1-2	CASSFRTDNYGYTF	TGTGCCAGTAGTTTCCGGACGGATAACTATGGCTACACCTTC
many	TRBD1	TRBV20-1	TRBJ2-7	CSARPGQGTYYEQYF	TGCAGTGCTAGACCGGGACAGGGAACTTACTACGAGCAGTACTTC
few	TRBD2	TRBV6-2/TRBV6-3	TRBJ2-1	CASSRESSGYNEQFF	TGTGCCAGCAGCCGCGAGTCTAGCGGGTACAATGAGCAGTTCTTC
few	.	TRBV7-3	TRBJ2-2	CASSQTPRGHTGELFF	TGTGCCAGCAGCCAGACCCCCCGGGGCCACACCGGGGAGCTGTTTTTT
many	.	TRBV5-1	TRBJ1-2	CASSSDGRENYGYTF	TGCGCCAGCAGCTCGGACGGACGGGAAAACTATGGCTACACCTTC
many	.	TRBV20-1	TRBJ1-5	CSAQGLLSNQPQHF	TGCAGTGCTCAGGGACTTCTTAGCAATCAGCCCCAGCATTTT
few	TRBD2	TRBV29-1	TRBJ2-1	CSVEPTGLAGGNEQFF	TGCAGCGTTGAACCAACGGGACTAGCGGGAGGCAATGAGCAGTTCTTC
few	.	TRBV28	TRBJ2-2	CASTSTFGQNTGELFF	TGTGCCAGCACCTCGACGTTTGGACAGAACACCGGGGAGCTGTTTTTT
many	TRBD1	TRBV12-3/TRBV12-4	TRBJ1-2	CASSLNRGITGYTF	TGTGCCAGCAGTCTTAACAGGGGTATAACGGGCTACACCTTC
few	.	TRBV7-2	TRBJ2-3	CASSLMGHPFTDTQYF	TGTGCCAGCAGCTTAATGGGGCACCCCTTCACAGATACGCAGTATTTT
.	.	TRBV18	TRBJ1-5	CASSPLRGDSNQPQHF	TGTGCCAGCTCACCTCTCAGGGGAGATAGCAATCAGCCCCAGCATTTT
.	.	TRBV11-2	TRBJ2-7	CASSLAPGPPLGEQYF	TGTGCCAGCAGCTTAGCCCCGGGACCCCCCCTGGGCGAGCAGTACTTC
few	TRBD1	TRBV24-1	TRBJ2-1	CATSDLGEGAREQFF	TGTGCCACCAGTGATTTGGGCGAGGGGGCCAGGGAGCAGTTCTTC
few	TRBD2	TRBV20-1	TRBJ2-7	CSAPWGASGRAEQYF	TGCAGTGCCCCCTGGGGTGCTAGCGGGAGGGCCGAGCAGTACTTC
few	TRBD1	TRBV6-1	TRBJ2-1	CASSLGQVAYNEQFF	TGTGCCAGCAGCTTAGGACAGGTAGCCTACAATGAGCAGTTCTTC
.	TRBD1	TRBV19	TRBJ1-6	CASSRYHPGQGGSYNSPLHF	TGTGCCAGTAGCCGATATCATCCGGGACAGGGAGGCTCCTATAATTCACCCCTCCACTTT
.	.	TRBV18	TRBJ1-4	CASSLRQTATNEKLFF	TGTGCCAGCTCACTCCGACAGACTGCAACTAATGAAAAACTGTTTTTT
many	TRBD2	TRBV10-2	TRBJ2-2	CASSEEGLAVRNTGELFF	TGCGCCAGCAGTGAGGAGGGACTAGCGGTTCGGAACACCGGGGAGCTGTTTTTT
.	.	TRBV20-1	TRBJ2-1	CSARVSGGPYNEQFF	TGCAGTGCTAGAGTCTCAGGAGGCCCCTACAATGAGCAGTTCTTC
many	TRBD1	TRBV12-5	TRBJ1-6	CASGDPTGSGSPLHF	TGTGCTAGTGGAGACCCGACAGGGAGTGGATCACCCCTCCACTTT
many	TRBD2	TRBV20-1	TRBJ2-7	CSARSPAIAGSMEQYF	TGCAGTGCTAGAAGCCCCGCGATAGCGGGTAGTATGGAGCAGTACTTC
.	.	TRBV4-1	TRBJ1-1	CASSQVTGRKNTEAFF	TGCGCCAGCAGCCAAGTTACCGGGAGGAAAAACACTGAAGCTTTCTTT
.	TRBD1	TRBV5-5	TRBJ1-4	CASSLQGTGVLNEKLFF	TGTGCCAGCAGCCTCCAGGGGACAGGAGTCCTTAATGAAAAACTGTTTTTT
.	TRBD1	TRBV11-2	TRBJ2-2	CASSLGGVSFMAGELFF	TGTGCCAGCAGCCTAGGGGGCGTGAGCTTTATGGCCGGGGAGCTGTTTTTT
many	.	TRBV2	TRBJ1-3	CASSERREDGNTIYF	TGTGCCAGCAGTGAACGCAGGGAGGATGGAAACACCATATATTTT
few	.	TRBV19	TRBJ1-1	CASSFRGSYTEAFF	TGTGCCAGTAGTTTTCGAGGCAGTTACACTGAAGCTTTCTTT
many	TRBD2	TRBV5-1	TRBJ2-7	CASSPREGTYEQYF	TGCGCCAGCAGCCCGCGGGAGGGAACCTACGAGCAGTACTTC
.	.	TRBV5-1	TRBJ2-2	CASTLRGRNTGELFF	TGCGCCAGCACCTTGAGGGGAAGGAACACCGGGGAGCTGTTTTTT
many	TRBD1	TRBV5-1	TRBJ1-1	CASSLSGQGRQGTEAFF	TGCGCCAGCAGCTTGTCGGGACAGGGGCGGCAGGGAACTGAAGCTTTCTTT